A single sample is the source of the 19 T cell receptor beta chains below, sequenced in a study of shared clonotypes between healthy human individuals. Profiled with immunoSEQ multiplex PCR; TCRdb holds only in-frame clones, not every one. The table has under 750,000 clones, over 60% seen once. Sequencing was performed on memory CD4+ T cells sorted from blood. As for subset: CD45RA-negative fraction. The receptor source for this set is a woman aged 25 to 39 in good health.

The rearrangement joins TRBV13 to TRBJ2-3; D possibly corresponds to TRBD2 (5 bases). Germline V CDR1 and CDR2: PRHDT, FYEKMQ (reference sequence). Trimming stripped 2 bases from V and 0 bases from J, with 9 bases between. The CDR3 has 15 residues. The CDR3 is CASSLTGLSTDTQYF. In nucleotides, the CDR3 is TGTGCCAGCAGCTTAACCGGACTGAGCACAGATACGCAGTATTTT.

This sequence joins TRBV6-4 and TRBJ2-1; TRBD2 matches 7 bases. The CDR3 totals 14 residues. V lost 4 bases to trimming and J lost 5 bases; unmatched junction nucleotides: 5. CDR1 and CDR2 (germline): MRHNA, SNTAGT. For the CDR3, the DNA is TGTGCCAGCAGTGTAACTAGCGCGAACAATGAGCAGTTCTTC. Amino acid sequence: CASSVTSANNEQFF.

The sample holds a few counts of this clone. The CDR3: CASSLVGTGELFF. The CDR3, as DNA: TGTGCCAGCAGTTTGGTGGGGACCGGGGAGCTGTTTTTT. The rearrangement uses TRBV28 and TRBJ2-2; D is undetermined. CDR1 is MDHEN and CDR2 is SYDVKM in the germline V gene. This CDR3 has 13 amino acids. With 3 bases removed from V and 5 bases from J, the gap between germline ends came to 7 bases.

The chain's CDR3 is CASSDRFGDTTGELFF. The CDR3 bases are TGTGCCAGCAGTGACCGATTCGGGGATACTACCGGGGAGCTGTTTTTT. The V gene is TRBV25-1, the J gene TRBJ2-2, with D maybe TRBD2 (5 bases). The ends were cut back, 3 bases at V and 5 bases at J, with 16 bases in the middle. The CDR3 spans 16 residues. Germline assignment: CDR1 MGHDK and CDR2 SYGVNS. Based on the CDR3 plus reference TRBV25-1 and TRBJ2-2, the full variable domain is EADIYQTPRYLVIGTGKKITLECSQTMGHDKMYWYQQDPGMELHLIHYSYGVNSTEKGDLSSESTVSRIRTEHFPLTLESARPSHTSQYLCASSDRFGDTTGELFFGEGSRLTVL.

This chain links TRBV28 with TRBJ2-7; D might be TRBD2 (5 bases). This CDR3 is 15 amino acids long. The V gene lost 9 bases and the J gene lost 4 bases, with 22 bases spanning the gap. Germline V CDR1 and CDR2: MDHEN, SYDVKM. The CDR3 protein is CASCPGGALIYEQYF. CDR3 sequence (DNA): TGTGCCAGTTGTCCTGGAGGAGCTTTAATATACGAGCAGTACTTC.

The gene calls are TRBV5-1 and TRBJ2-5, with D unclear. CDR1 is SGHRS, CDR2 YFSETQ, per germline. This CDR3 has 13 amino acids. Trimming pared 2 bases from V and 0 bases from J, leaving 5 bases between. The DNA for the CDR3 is TGCGCCAGCAGCTTAGGGTACCAAGAGACCCAGTACTTC. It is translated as CASSLGYQETQYF.

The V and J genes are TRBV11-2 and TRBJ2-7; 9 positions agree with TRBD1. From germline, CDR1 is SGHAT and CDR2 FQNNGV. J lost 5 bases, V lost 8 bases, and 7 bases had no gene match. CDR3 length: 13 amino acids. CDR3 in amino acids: CASGGQGDDEQYF. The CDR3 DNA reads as TGTGCCAGCGGGGGACAGGGTGACGACGAGCAGTACTTC.

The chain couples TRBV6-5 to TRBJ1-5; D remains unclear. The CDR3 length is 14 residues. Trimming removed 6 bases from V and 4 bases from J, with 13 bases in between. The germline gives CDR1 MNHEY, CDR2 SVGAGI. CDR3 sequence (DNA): TGTGCCAGCAGCCCGCTGTTGGGAAATCAGCCCCAGCATTTT. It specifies CASSPLLGNQPQHF.

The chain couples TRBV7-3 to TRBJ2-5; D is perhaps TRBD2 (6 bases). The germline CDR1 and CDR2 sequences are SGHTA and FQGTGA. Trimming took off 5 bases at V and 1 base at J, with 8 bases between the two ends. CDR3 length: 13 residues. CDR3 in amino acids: CASSTSIQETQYF. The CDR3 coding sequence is TGTGCCAGCAGCACTAGCATCCAAGAGACCCAGTACTTC.

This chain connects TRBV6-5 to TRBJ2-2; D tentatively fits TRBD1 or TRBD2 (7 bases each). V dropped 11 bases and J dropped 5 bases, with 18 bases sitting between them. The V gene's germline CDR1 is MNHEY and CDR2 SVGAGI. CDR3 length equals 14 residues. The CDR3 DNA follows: TGTGCCTCCAGGGGGGGGCTAGGAACCGGGGAGCTGTTTTTT. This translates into CASRGGLGTGELFF.

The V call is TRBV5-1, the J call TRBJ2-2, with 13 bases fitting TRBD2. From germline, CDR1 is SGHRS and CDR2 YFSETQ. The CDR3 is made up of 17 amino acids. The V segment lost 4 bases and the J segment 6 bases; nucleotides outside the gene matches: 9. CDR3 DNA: TGCGCCAGCAGCCCAAGGACTAGCGGGAGTGTGTCCGGGGAGCTGTTTTTT. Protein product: CASSPRTSGSVSGELFF.

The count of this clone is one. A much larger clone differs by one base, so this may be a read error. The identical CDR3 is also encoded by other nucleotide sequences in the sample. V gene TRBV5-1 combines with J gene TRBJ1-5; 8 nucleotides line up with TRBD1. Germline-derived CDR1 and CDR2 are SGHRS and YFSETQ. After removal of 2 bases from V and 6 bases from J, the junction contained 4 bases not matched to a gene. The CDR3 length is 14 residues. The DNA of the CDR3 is TGCGCCAGCAGCTTCGGGACAGGTGGTCAGCCCCAGCATTTT. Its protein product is CASSFGTGGQPQHF.

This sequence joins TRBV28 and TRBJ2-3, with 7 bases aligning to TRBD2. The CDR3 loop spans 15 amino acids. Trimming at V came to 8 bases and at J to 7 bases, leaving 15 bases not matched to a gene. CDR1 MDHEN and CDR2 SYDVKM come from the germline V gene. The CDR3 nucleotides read TGTGCCAGCGGGACTCGGCGGCGGGAGATGTATACGCAGTATTTT. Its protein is CASGTRRREMYTQYF. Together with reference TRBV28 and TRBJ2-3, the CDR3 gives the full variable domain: DVKVTQSSRYLVKRTGEKVFLECVQDMDHENMFWYRQDPGLGLRLIYFSYDVKMKEKGDIPEGYSVSREKKERFSLILESASTNQTSMYLCASGTRRREMYTQYFGPGTRLTVL.

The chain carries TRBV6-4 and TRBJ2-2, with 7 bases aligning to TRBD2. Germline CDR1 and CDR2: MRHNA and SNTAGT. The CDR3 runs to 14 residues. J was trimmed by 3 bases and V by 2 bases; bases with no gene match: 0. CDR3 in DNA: TGTGCCAGCAGTGACGGACTAGACACCGGGGAGCTGTTTTTT. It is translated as CASSDGLDTGELFF.

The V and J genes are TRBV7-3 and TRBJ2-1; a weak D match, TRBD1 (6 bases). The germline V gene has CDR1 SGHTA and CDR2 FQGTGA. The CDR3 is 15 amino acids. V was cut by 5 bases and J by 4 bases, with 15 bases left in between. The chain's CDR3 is CASSPGQNTYNEQFF. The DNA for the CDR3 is TGTGCCAGCAGCCCTGGACAGAATACTTACAATGAGCAGTTCTTC.

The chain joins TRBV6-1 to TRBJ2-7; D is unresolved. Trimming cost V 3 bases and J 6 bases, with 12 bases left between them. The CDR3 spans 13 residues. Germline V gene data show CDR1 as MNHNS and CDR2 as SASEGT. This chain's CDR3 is CASSDLKVSEQYF. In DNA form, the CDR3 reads TGTGCCAGCAGTGATCTAAAGGTGTCCGAGCAGTACTTC.

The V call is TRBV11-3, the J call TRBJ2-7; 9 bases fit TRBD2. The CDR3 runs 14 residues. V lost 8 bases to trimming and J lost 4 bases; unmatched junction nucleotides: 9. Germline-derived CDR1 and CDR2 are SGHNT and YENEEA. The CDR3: CASEIAGVRYEQYF. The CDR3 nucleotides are TGTGCCAGCGAGATAGCGGGAGTACGTTACGAGCAGTACTTC.

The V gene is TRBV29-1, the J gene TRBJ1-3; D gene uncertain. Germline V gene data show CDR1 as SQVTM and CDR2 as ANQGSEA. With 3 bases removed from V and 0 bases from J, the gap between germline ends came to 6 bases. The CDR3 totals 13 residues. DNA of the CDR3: TGCAGCGTTGATTTCGGCTCTGGAAACACCATATATTTT. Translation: CSVDFGSGNTIYF.

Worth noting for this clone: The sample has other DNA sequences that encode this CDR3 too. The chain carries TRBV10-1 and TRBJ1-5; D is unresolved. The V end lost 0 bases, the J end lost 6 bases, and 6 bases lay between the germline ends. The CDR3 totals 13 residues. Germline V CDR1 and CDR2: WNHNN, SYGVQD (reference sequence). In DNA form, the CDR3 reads TGCGCCAGCAGTGAGTCGGGCGGTCAGCCCCAGCATTTT. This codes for CASSESGGQPQHF.